This record covers a single T cell receptor (beta chain). Its antigen is as yet unknown. The sample originates from a study of OX40 agonist ivuxolimab in advanced cancers. Looking at the study overall: Patients were given ivuxolimab, an antibody that agonizes OX40 (CD134).

Anyone with autoimmune disease history or systemic immunosuppression was excluded. Profiled with immunoSEQ multiplex PCR; TCRdb holds only in-frame clones, not every one. The data hold tens of thousands of clones, with about four fifths observed a single time. Study findings and constraints: There was clonal expansion of CD4+ and CD8+ blood T cells by week 6 at 0.1 to 3.0 mg/kg. Researchers did not determine the expanded peripheral T cells' antigen specificity.

This CDR3 spans 14 amino acids. Deletions cut 5 bases from V and 2 bases from J, with 13 bases between. Looked up from germline, CDR1 is SGHTA and CDR2 is FQGNSA. The material sequenced was CD4+ or CD8+ T cells sorted from blood, taken in a trial of the OX40 agonist ivuxolimab. The chain is built from TRBV7-2 and TRBJ2-7; TRBD1 or TRBD2 may be the D gene (5 bases each). The source of this sequence is an adult with an advanced solid tumor such as melanoma, head and neck, liver or kidney cancer. CDR3 nucleotide sequence: TGTGCCAGCAGCGTATCCCAGGGACCCTACGAGCAGTACTTC. Translation: CASSVSQGPYEQYF.